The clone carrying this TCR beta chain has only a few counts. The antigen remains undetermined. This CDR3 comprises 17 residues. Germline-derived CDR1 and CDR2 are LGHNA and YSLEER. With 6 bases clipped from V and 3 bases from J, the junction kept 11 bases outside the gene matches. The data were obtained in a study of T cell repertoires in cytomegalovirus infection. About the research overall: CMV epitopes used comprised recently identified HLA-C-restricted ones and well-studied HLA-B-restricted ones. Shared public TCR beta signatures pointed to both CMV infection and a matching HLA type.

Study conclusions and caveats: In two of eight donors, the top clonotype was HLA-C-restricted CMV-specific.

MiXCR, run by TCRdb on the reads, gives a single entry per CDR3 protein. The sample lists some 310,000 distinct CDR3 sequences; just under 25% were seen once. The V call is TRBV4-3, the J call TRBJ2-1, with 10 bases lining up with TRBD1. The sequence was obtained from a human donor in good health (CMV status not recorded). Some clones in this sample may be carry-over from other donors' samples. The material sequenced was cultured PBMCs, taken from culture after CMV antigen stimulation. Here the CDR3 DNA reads TGCGCCAGCAGATCAAGGATTGGACAGGGGGGCTACAATGAGCAGTTCTTC. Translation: CASRSRIGQGGYNEQFF.